The following is a T cell receptor (beta chain) sequence with its context. This clone's antigen is unknown. It has no much larger one-base neighbor in the sample; base qualities were not kept. To sequence the TCRbeta CDR3 region, genomic DNA was isolated from the sorted cells. The immunoSEQ Assay was used to sequence the TCRbeta CDR3 regions. The clones in this table, taken by TCRdb from immuneACCESS, are in-frame only. Not every clone is retained; where verified, under half of the shortfall comes from an unresolved V gene, and the cause of the rest is unknown. This sample has 65,000 to 95,000 clones in its table, and around 90% of those were observed once. The top ten clonotypes cover 0.45% to 0.6% of the sample. Patients with autoimmune disease history or receiving systemic immunosuppression were excluded from the trial. Peripheral blood for TCR sequencing was collected from all dose cohorts at baseline, on cycle 4 day 1, and on cycle 7 day 1. Samples were obtained from an open-label, multicenter, first-in-human phase I dose-escalation trial of ivuxolimab. Adults with locally advanced or metastatic melanoma, renal cell, hepatocellular, or head and neck squamous cell carcinoma were enrolled in the trial. Before TCR sequencing, CD4+ T cells and CD8+ T cells from peripheral blood were sorted into separate populations.

The data were obtained in a study of OX40 agonist ivuxolimab in advanced cancers. Context from the whole study: Ivuxolimab was a fully human IgG2 agonistic monoclonal antibody targeting the costimulatory receptor OX40 (CD134). Intravenous ivuxolimab was administered to patients every 2 weeks at six dose levels: 0.01, 0.1, 0.3, 1.5, 3 and 10 mg/kg. Of the approximately 50 dose-escalation patients, hepatocellular carcinoma was present in about 19, melanoma in around 15, renal cell carcinoma in 9 and head and neck cancer in 9. In the dose-escalation cohort, 82.7% of patients were male, and the mean age was about 55 years, with a range of roughly 20 to 79. Patients were allowed to have had prior anti-PD-1, anti-PD-L1 or anti-CTLA-4 therapy, and more than 30% of the dose-escalation patients had previously received checkpoint inhibitors. Partial responses were achieved by three dose-escalation patients, of whom one had hepatocellular carcinoma and two had cutaneous melanoma. The point of sequencing TCRbeta in the periphery was to test whether ivuxolimab changed TCR sequence diversity and drove clonal T-cell expansion. The paper describes the monotherapy dose-escalation part (N of about 47 patients) of the phase I trial of ivuxolimab. General conclusions and limits of the study: Partial responders in the 0.1-3.0 mg/kg groups had among the lowest normalized peripheral clonal expansion, especially among CD8+ T cells. At doses of 0.1 to 3.0 mg/kg, clonal expansion of both CD4+ and CD8+ blood T cells was observed from baseline to week 6. Low levels of normalized T-cell clonal expansion were also shown by some nonresponding patients. After ivuxolimab, expanded clones were on average more numerous among CD8+ T cells than among CD4+ T cells. The antigen specificity of the clonally expanded peripheral T cells was not determined.

CDR1 and CDR2, per the germline V gene (reference sequence), are SGHNT and YYREEE. Measured from the cysteine to the phenylalanine, the CDR3 is 12 residues long. The kept DNA is CDR3 alone, 36 bases in frame from the first base. The germline ends are 12 bases apart after V is trimmed by 9 bases and J by 4 bases. Recombination connected TRBV5-4 to TRBJ2-3; no D segment can be confidently identified. The sequence came from an adult with an advanced solid tumor such as melanoma, head and neck, liver or kidney cancer. Sequencing was performed on CD4+ or CD8+ T cells sorted from blood, taken in a trial of the OX40 agonist ivuxolimab. In nucleotide form, the sequence is TGTGCCACCAAAAAAGAGTCAGATACGCAGTATTTT. It codes for CATKKESDTQYF.